This is a list of T cell receptor beta chains from one sample in a study of shared clonotypes between healthy human individuals. Profiled with immunoSEQ multiplex PCR; TCRdb holds only in-frame clones, not every one. This table holds a few hundred thousand clones, about 96% found once. Sequences were obtained from memory CD8+ T cells sorted from blood. The receptors originated from a man aged 25-45 years in good health. The CDR3 runs from the conserved cysteine through the conserved F or W. The D gene is left open where the match is weak. A row's size may be missing; if present it is once, few, many or a size class.

V	size	D	J	DNA	CDR3
TRBV7-9	NA	TRBD2	TRBJ2-3	TGTGCCAGCAGCTTAGCCTCACTAGCGGTCCTGAGCACAGATACGCAGTATTTT	CASSLASLAVLSTDTQYF
TRBV7-9	NA	TRBD1	TRBJ2-3	TGTGCCAGTAGCCGGGACAGGGATTTAGATACGCAGTATTTT	CASSRDRDLDTQYF
TRBV5-1	NA	NA	TRBJ1-2	TGCGCCAGCAGCTTCCGGAGTTTAACAGGTCCTAACTATGGCTACACCTTC	CASSFRSLTGPNYGYTF
TRBV15	NA	TRBD1	TRBJ2-7	TGTGCCACCAGCAGAGATACGGGACAGGGTCGATACGAGCAGTACTTC	CATSRDTGQGRYEQYF
TRBV6-6	NA	NA	TRBJ2-2	TGTGCCAGCAGTTACCCTGGATATAGCGGTCCCGGGGAGCTGTTTTTT	CASSYPGYSGPGELFF
TRBV14	NA	NA	TRBJ1-4	TGTGCCAGCAGCCCGTGGGCAACTAATGAAAAACTGTTTTTT	CASSPWATNEKLFF
TRBV5-4	NA	NA	TRBJ1-2	TGTGCCAGCAGCTTTGTGGTCGGAGACTATGGCTACACCTTC	CASSFVVGDYGYTF
TRBV28	NA	NA	TRBJ2-7	TGTGCCAGCCAGGACAGCTACGAGCAGTACTTC	CASQDSYEQYF
TRBV18	NA	NA	TRBJ2-7	TGTGCCAGCTCACCGTCAGGGCGGTACGAGCAGTACTTC	CASSPSGRYEQYF
TRBV14	NA	NA	TRBJ2-7	TGTGCCAGCAGCCAAGATCCAGCACGCTCCTACGAGCAGTACTTC	CASSQDPARSYEQYF
TRBV2	NA	TRBD1	TRBJ2-3	TGTGCCAGCTCGGGACAGGGACTGGGCACAGATACGCAGTATTTT	CASSGQGLGTDTQYF
TRBV15	NA	TRBD2	TRBJ2-3	TGTGCCACCAGCAGAGATTCGGCTAGCGGGAGCCATTTTGGTACGCAGTATTTT	CATSRDSASGSHFGTQYF
TRBV29-1	NA	NA	TRBJ2-3	TGCAGCGTTGAAGATCTTCTAAGCGGCACAGATACGCAGTATTTT	CSVEDLLSGTDTQYF
TRBV5-1	once	TRBD1	TRBJ2-1	TGCGCCAGCAGCTTGAAAACAGGGGGCTCCTACAATGAGCAGTTCTTC	CASSLKTGGSYNEQFF
TRBV6-6	NA	NA	TRBJ1-1	TGTGCCAGCAGTTACTACGGGGGGGACACTGAAGCTTTCTTT	CASSYYGGDTEAFF
TRBV6-6	NA	NA	TRBJ1-2	TGTGCCAGCGGGCTGGGGACGCATGGCTACACCTTC	CASGLGTHGYTF
TRBV25-1	NA	TRBD2	TRBJ2-2	TGTGCCAGCAGCCCAAAGGGACTAGCGGGAGCCACCGGGGAGCTGTTTTTT	CASSPKGLAGATGELFF
TRBV2	NA	NA	TRBJ1-6	TGTGCCAGCAGTGAAGCGCGTAGTTCACCCCTCCACTTT	CASSEARSSPLHF
TRBV28	NA	NA	TRBJ1-1	TGTGCCAGCACCCCCCAAATGAACACTGAAGCTTTCTTT	CASTPQMNTEAFF
TRBV11-3	NA	TRBD2	TRBJ2-2	TGTGCCAGCAGCTTAGATTCGTGGACTAGCGGGAAAACGAACACCGGGGAGCTGTTTTTT	CASSLDSWTSGKTNTGELFF
TRBV5-1	NA	NA	TRBJ2-5	TGCGCCAGCAGCCGAAGCTCCTCCCGGGACCGGGAGACCCAGTACTTC	CASSRSSSRDRETQYF
TRBV2	NA	TRBD1	TRBJ1-5	TGTGCCAGCAGCCCAGAGACAGGGGGCAATCAGCCCCAGCATTTT	CASSPETGGNQPQHF
TRBV5-1	NA	NA	TRBJ2-3	TGCGCCAGCAGCTTCTATGGGTCTCGCTCGAGCACAGATACGCAGTATTTT	CASSFYGSRSSTDTQYF
TRBV4-2	NA	NA	TRBJ1-4	TGTGCCAGCAGCCCCCATCGGGACTCCGGAAGAGAAAAACTGTTTTTT	CASSPHRDSGREKLFF
TRBV6-1	NA	TRBD2	TRBJ2-7	TGTGCCAGCAGTGAGACTAGCGGGGATCACTACGAGCAGTACTTC	CASSETSGDHYEQYF
TRBV2	NA	NA	TRBJ2-7	TGTGCCAGCTGCTCTAGCGAAGTCGAGCAGTACTTC	CASCSSEVEQYF